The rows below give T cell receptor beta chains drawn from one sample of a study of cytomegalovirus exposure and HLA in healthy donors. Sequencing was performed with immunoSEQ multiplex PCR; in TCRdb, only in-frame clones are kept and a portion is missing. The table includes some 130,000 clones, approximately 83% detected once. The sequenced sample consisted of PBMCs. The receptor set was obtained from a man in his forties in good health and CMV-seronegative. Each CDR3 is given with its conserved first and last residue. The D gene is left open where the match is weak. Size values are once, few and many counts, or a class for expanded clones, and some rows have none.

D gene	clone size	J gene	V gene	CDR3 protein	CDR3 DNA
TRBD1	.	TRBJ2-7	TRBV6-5	CASSPDRGETYEQYF	TGTGCCAGCAGCCCCGACAGGGGCGAGACCTACGAGCAGTACTTC
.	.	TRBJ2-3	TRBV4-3	CASSPSALDFTDTQYF	TGCGCCAGCAGCCCGTCGGCCCTTGACTTCACAGATACGCAGTATTTT
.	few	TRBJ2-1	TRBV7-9	CASSLAGTINEQFF	TGTGCCAGCAGCTTGGCGGGAACGATCAATGAGCAGTTCTTC
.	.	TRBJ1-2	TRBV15	CATSVRTGSGYTF	TGTGCCACCAGCGTACGGACGGGGTCCGGCTACACCTTC
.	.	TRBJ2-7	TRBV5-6	CASSRGWEQYF	TGTGCCAGCAGCAGGGGTTGGGAGCAGTACTTC
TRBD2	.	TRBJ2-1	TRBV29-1	CSQGAGGAQNEQFF	TGCAGCCAAGGGGCGGGGGGGGCCCAGAATGAGCAGTTCTTC
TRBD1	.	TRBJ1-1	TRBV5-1	CASSLLGTGKNTEAFF	TGCGCCAGCAGCTTGTTAGGGACAGGGAAAAACACTGAAGCTTTCTTT
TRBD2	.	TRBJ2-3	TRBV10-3	CAISRLAGTDTQYF	TGTGCCATCAGCAGACTAGCGGGCACAGATACGCAGTATTTT
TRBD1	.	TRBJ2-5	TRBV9	CASSRDRVFGTQYF	TGTGCCAGCAGCAGGGACAGGGTTTTTGGGACCCAGTACTTC
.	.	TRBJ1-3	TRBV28	CASSLWRVPSGNTIYF	TGTGCCAGCAGTTTATGGAGGGTACCCTCTGGAAACACCATATATTTT
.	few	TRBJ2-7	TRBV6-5	CASSFRPQARYEQYF	TGTGCCAGCAGTTTCCGGCCCCAGGCGCGCTACGAGCAGTACTTC
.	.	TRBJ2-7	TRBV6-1	CASSDGQSYEQYF	TGTGCCAGCAGCGACGGACAATCCTACGAGCAGTACTTC
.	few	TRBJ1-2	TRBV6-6	CASSSTTGYGYTF	TGTGCCAGCAGTTCGACAACGGGGTATGGCTACACCTTC
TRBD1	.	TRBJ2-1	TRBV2	CASSPTAGGSYNEQFF	TGTGCCAGCAGTCCTACCGCAGGGGGTTCCTACAATGAGCAGTTCTTC
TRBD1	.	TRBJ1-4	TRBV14	CASSHGTGGKLFF	TGTGCCAGCAGCCACGGGACAGGGGGGAAACTGTTTTTT
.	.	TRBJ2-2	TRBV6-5	CASSPGLTIAGELFF	TGTGCCAGCAGTCCCGGACTCACAATCGCTGGGGAGCTGTTTTTT
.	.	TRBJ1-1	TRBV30	CAWSVQEDTEAFF	TGTGCCTGGAGTGTACAAGAGGACACTGAAGCTTTCTTT
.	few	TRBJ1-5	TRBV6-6	CATTRAGEQPQHF	TGTGCCACCACTAGGGCAGGGGAACAGCCCCAGCATTTT
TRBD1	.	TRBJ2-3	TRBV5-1	CASSPTGTGADTQYF	TGCGCCAGCAGCCCTACCGGGACAGGGGCGGATACGCAGTATTTT
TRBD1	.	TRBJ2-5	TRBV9	CASSQTGDSKTQYF	TGTGCCAGCAGCCAGACAGGGGACAGCAAGACCCAGTACTTC
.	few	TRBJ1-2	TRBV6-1	CASSGSSYGYTF	TGTGCCAGCAGTGGTAGTAGCTATGGCTACACCTTC
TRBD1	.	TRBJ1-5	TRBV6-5	CASSYSRGGGQPQHF	TGTGCCAGCAGTTACTCGAGAGGGGGCGGTCAGCCCCAGCATTTT
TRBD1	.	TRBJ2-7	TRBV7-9	CASSLTPGTVRPEQYF	TGTGCCAGCAGCTTAACCCCTGGGACAGTTCGACCCGAGCAGTACTTC
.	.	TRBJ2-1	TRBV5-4	CASSEGLHTPSYNEQFF	TGTGCCAGCAGCGAGGGACTCCATACTCCCTCCTACAATGAGCAGTTCTTC
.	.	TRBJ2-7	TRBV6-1	CASRRTSGYEQYF	TGTGCCAGCAGACGCACATCAGGCTACGAGCAGTACTTC
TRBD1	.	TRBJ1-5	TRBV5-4	CASSPEPGQGNQPQHF	TGTGCCAGCAGCCCGGAGCCGGGACAGGGCAATCAGCCCCAGCATTTT
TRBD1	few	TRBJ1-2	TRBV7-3	CASSLNKRGRGMGGYTF	TGTGCCAGCAGCTTAAATAAAAGGGGCAGGGGGATGGGTGGCTACACCTTC
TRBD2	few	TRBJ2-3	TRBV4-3	CASSPGLAGGGADTQYF	TGCGCCAGCAGCCCTGGACTAGCGGGAGGAGGGGCAGATACGCAGTATTTT
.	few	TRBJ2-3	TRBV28	CASSLPTASTDTQYF	TGTGCCAGCAGTTTACCGACAGCTAGCACAGATACGCAGTATTTT
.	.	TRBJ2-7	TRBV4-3	CASSPGIPSYEQYF	TGCGCCAGCAGCCCAGGGATTCCCTCCTACGAGCAGTACTTC
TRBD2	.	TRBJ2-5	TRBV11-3	CASSTAKAGQETQYF	TGTGCCAGCAGCACCGCCAAAGCGGGACAAGAGACCCAGTACTTC
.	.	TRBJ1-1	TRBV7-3	CASSVSEGTEAFF	TGTGCCAGCAGCGTATCCGAGGGCACTGAAGCTTTCTTT
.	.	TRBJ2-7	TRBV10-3	CAIGQRPYEQYF	TGTGCCATCGGGCAGAGACCCTACGAGCAGTACTTC
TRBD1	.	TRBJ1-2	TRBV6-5	CASSYDRAGYTF	TGTGCCAGCAGTTACGACAGGGCGGGCTACACCTTC
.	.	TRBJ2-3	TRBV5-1	CASSPDSLTDTQYF	TGCGCCAGCAGCCCGGACTCACTCACAGATACGCAGTATTTT
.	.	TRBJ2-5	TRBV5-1	CASSLNTGQETQYF	TGCGCCAGCAGCTTGAATACAGGGCAAGAGACCCAGTACTTC
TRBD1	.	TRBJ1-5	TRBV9	CASSPGTEQPQHF	TGTGCCAGCAGCCCAGGGACAGAGCAGCCCCAGCATTTT
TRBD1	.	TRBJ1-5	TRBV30	CAWDRDFRQPQHF	TGTGCCTGGGACAGGGATTTCCGCCAGCCCCAGCATTTT
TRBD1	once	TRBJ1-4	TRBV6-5	CASSQDREEKLFF	TGTGCCAGCAGCCAAGACAGGGAAGAAAAACTGTTTTTT
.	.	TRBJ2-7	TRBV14	CASSQETENYEQYF	TGTGCCAGCAGCCAAGAGACAGAGAACTACGAGCAGTACTTC
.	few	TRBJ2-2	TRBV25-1	CASSPAQNTGELFF	TGTGCCAGCAGCCCCGCACAAAACACCGGGGAGCTGTTTTTT
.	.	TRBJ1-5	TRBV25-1	CASSEGNTLGEPQHF	TGTGCCAGCAGTGAAGGCAACACCCTAGGGGAGCCCCAGCATTTT
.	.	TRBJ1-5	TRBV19	CASSQQGPQHF	TGTGCCAGTAGCCAACAGGGACCCCAGCATTTT
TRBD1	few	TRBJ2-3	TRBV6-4	CASRVGGVSRTQYF	TGTGCCAGCAGAGTAGGGGGCGTTTCCCGCACGCAGTATTTT
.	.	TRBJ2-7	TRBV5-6	CASSYGLSSYEQYF	TGTGCCAGCAGCTACGGACTGAGCTCCTACGAGCAGTACTTC
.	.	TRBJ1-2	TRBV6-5	CASSYWTALGYGYTF	TGTGCCAGCAGTTATTGGACAGCTCTTGGTTATGGCTACACCTTC
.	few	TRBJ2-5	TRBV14	CASSQDPWSAQYF	TGTGCCAGCAGCCAAGATCCCTGGTCGGCCCAGTACTTC
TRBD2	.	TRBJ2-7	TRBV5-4	CASSPRGEGRYEQYF	TGTGCCAGCAGCCCCCGTGGGGAGGGCCGTTACGAGCAGTACTTC
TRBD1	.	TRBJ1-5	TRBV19	CASRLTGAPSNQPQHF	TGTGCCAGTCGCCTAACAGGGGCACCCAGCAATCAGCCCCAGCATTTT
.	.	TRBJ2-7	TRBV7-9	CASSLGGDAEQYF	TGTGCCAGCAGCTTAGGGGGGGACGCCGAGCAGTACTTC
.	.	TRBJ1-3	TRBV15	CATSSFEQGNTIYF	TGTGCCACCAGCAGTTTCGAGCAAGGAAACACCATATATTTT
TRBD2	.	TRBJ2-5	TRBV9	CASSPTSGGAQETQYF	TGTGCCAGCAGCCCGACTAGCGGGGGGGCACAAGAGACCCAGTACTTC
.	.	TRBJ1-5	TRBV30	CAWGGQGNQPQHF	TGTGCCTGGGGAGGGCAGGGAAATCAGCCCCAGCATTTT
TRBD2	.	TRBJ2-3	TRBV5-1	CASSLRGLAGAPTDTQYF	TGCGCCAGCAGCTTGAGGGGACTAGCGGGGGCCCCCACAGATACGCAGTATTTT
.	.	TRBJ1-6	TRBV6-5	CASTVEARGYSPLHF	TGTGCCAGCACCGTCGAGGCGAGGGGGTATTCACCCCTCCACTTT